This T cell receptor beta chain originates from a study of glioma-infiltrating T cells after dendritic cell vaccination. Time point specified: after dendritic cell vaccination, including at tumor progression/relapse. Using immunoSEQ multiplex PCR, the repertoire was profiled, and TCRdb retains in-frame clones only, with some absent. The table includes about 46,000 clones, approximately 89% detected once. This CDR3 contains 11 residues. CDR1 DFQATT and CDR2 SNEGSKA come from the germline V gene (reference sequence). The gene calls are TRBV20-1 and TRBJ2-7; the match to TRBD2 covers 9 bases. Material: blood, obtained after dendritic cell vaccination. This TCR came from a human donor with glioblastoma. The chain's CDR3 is CRSGRIDEQYF. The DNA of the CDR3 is TGCAGGAGCGGGAGGATCGACGAGCAGTACTTC.